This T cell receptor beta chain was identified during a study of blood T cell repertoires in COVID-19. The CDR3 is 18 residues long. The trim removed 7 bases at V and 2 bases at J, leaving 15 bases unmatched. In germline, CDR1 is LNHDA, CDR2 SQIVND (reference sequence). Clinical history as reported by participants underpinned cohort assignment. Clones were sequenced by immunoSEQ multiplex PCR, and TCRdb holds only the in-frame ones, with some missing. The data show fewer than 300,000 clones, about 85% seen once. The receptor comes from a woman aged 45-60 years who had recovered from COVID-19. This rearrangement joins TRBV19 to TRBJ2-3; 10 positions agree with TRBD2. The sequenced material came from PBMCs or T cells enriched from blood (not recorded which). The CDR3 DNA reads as TGTGCCAGTAAGGTCAGGGGGCGAACTAGCGGGAACACAGATACGCAGTATTTT. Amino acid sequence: CASKVRGRTSGNTDTQYF. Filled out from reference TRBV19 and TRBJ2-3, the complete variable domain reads DGGITQSPKYLFRKEGQNVTLSCEQNLNHDAMYWYRQDPGQGLRLIYYSQIVNDFQKGDIAEGYSVSREKKESFPLTVTSAQKNPTAFYLCASKVRGRTSGNTDTQYFGPGTRLTVL.